The present entry profiles one T cell receptor (beta chain) with its context. What it recognizes is unknown. This entry comes from a study of regulatory T cells in long-lasting Graves disease. Study-level findings and limits: Persistent Graves' patients showed less TCR diversity than newly diagnosed patients showed.

With iRepertoire HTBI primers and Arm-PCR of CDR3 regions, TCR beta libraries were built. TCRdb itself ran the multiplex PCR reads through MiXCR, one entry per CDR3 protein. The sample contains over 650,000 distinct CDR3 sequences, approximately 31% of which appear only once. Time point: persistent/refractory GD, antithyroid drugs over 5 years with positive TRAb. Generation of the TCR library employed RNA extracted from PBMCs. CDR3 length: 11 residues. Trimming took off 3 bases at V and 7 bases at J, with 6 bases between the two ends. The clonotype comes from a female donor with Graves disease. The chain carries TRBV12-3 or TRBV12-4 and TRBJ1-2; D gene uncertain. The specimen comprised peripheral blood mononuclear cells (PBMCs), sampled when the disease was refractory, from a patient treated with antithyroid drugs. The CDR3 region is CASSFAFGYTF. CDR3 DNA: TGTGCCAGCAGTTTCGCTTTTGGCTACACCTTC.